The 6 T cell receptor beta chains in this list originate from one sample, sequenced in a study of T cells in Graves' hyperthyroidism and ophthalmopathy. Amplified regions were TCR beta CDR3 sequences from RNA transcripts. Using the HTBI primer set, a first-round RT-PCR was run on the TCR CDR3. One entry per CDR3 protein results from TCRdb running MiXCR on the multiplex PCR reads. The sample holds some 530,000 distinct CDR3 sequences; approximately 22% are singletons and the top ten take about 49%. Input material: blood. Source of these receptors: a woman in her 70s with Graves' ophthalmopathy.

The chain uses TRBV6-2 or TRBV6-3 and TRBJ2-5; D is perhaps TRBD1 or TRBD2 (6 bases each). The CDR3 sequence is 15 residues long. Germline V gives CDR1 MNHEY, CDR2 SVGEGT. V lost 6 bases and J 4 bases, leaving 18 bases between the germline ends. The CDR3 region is CASSRGPIERETQYF. The CDR3 DNA sequence: TGTGCCAGCAGCCGGGGGCCTATCGAGCGAGAGACCCAGTACTTC.

This clonotype was detected many times. CDR3 DNA sequence: TGTGCCACCAGGGGGGACAGCGCGAACACCGGGGAGCTGTTTTTT. It encodes CATRGDSANTGELFF. This chain links TRBV2 with TRBJ2-2; perhaps TRBD1 as D (7 bases). Between the trimmed V and J ends, which lost 10 bases and 0 bases, there was a span of 15 bases. The germline V gene encodes CDR1 SNHLY and CDR2 FYNNEI. The CDR3 has 15 residues.

This clonotype has at least ten counts. This CDR3 reads CASSFNFMNTEAFF. The CDR3 DNA reads TGTGCCAGCAGCTTTAATTTTATGAACACTGAAGCTTTCTTT. The chain couples TRBV7-2 to TRBJ1-1; D call uncertain. Germline CDR1 reads SGHTA; CDR2 reads FQGNSA. Trimming removed 3 bases at V and 0 bases at J, with 8 bases between. CDR3 length: 14 residues.

This clonotype was found many times. CDR3 nucleotide sequence: TGCGCCAGCACCCCCGCAGCGGGAGGGCGGGGCAATGAGCAGTTCTTC. It is translated as CASTPAAGGRGNEQFF. The chain couples TRBV5-1 to TRBJ2-1; the match to TRBD2 covers 10 bases. V trimming: 6 bases; J trimming: 6 bases; junction bases outside the gene matches: 12. Germline CDR1 reads SGHRS; CDR2 reads YFSETQ. This CDR3 has 16 residues.

The table lists this clonotype with a few counts. This sequence joins TRBV13 and TRBJ2-3; 7 bases are a match to TRBD1. CDR3 length: 17 residues. Trimming removed 5 bases from V and 5 bases from J; junction bases left unmatched: 16. Per the germline V gene, CDR1 is PRHDT and CDR2 is FYEKMQ (reference sequence). This chain's CDR3 is CASSATRTGGGLDTQYF. CDR3 sequence (DNA): TGTGCCAGCAGCGCAACAAGGACAGGCGGCGGTCTAGATACGCAGTATTTT.

This sequence joins TRBV7-2 and TRBJ2-1; 13 bases align to TRBD2. V lost 5 bases to trimming and J lost 12 bases; unmatched junction nucleotides: 10. Germline V gene data show CDR1 as SGHTA and CDR2 as FQGNSA. This CDR3 has 15 amino acids. The CDR3 nucleotides read TGTGCCAGCAGCCCTCACGGGACTAGCGGGATAGGGCAGTTCTTC. This sequence encodes CASSPHGTSGIGQFF.